This passage covers 25 T cell receptor beta chains from one sample sequenced in a study of blood T cell repertoires in COVID-19. Measured with immunoSEQ multiplex PCR; TCRdb has only the in-frame clones, and not every one. The sample shows about 120,000 clones, about 74% of them seen only once. Material for sequencing was peripheral blood. These receptors originate from a man between 60 and 70 years old with acute or convalescent COVID-19.

The chain is built from TRBV24-1 and TRBJ1-2; TRBD1 agrees at 9 bases. V shed 2 bases, J shed 2 bases, and the junction held 2 bases outside the gene matches. Germline assignment: CDR1 KGHDR and CDR2 SFDVKD. This CDR3 is built from 15 residues. CDR3 loop: CATSDSGQGNYGYTF. The CDR3 region has the DNA TGTGCCACCAGTGATTCCGGACAGGGGAACTATGGCTACACCTTC.

The gene calls are TRBV4-1 and TRBJ2-3; 14 bases line up with TRBD2. The CDR3 spans 18 residues. V dropped 4 bases and J dropped 0; count of bases not matched to a gene: 6. Looked up from germline, CDR1 is MGHRA and CDR2 is YSYEKL. CDR3 DNA: TGCGCCAGCAGCCGAGGACTAGCGGGGGGACCTAGCACAGATACGCAGTATTTT. Amino acid sequence: CASSRGLAGGPSTDTQYF.

CDR3 protein: CASSQTERRTQYF. In nucleotides, the CDR3 is TGTGCCAGCAGCCAAACGGAGCGTCGGACCCAGTACTTC. The V gene is TRBV3-1 (or the pseudogene TRBV3-2), the J gene TRBJ2-5; D gene ambiguous. Germline assignment: CDR1 LGHDT and CDR2 YNNKEL (reference sequence). Trimming shortened V by 2 bases and J by 7 bases, and 11 bases separated the two germline ends. This CDR3 region has 13 residues.

This chain joins TRBV18 and TRBJ2-7, with TRBD2 identical over 7 bases. J lost 6 bases, V lost 6 bases, and 8 bases had no gene match. CDR3 length: 13 residues. CDR1 and CDR2 (germline): KGHSH, LQKENI. In DNA, the CDR3 is TGTGCCAGCTCCTCGACTAGCTTGAGCGAGCAGTACTTC. This translates into CASSSTSLSEQYF.

The rearrangement links TRBV7-9 to TRBJ2-7, with D tentatively TRBD1 (6 bases). The V gene lost 6 bases and the J gene lost 7 bases, with 19 bases spanning the gap. The CDR3 is made up of 14 amino acids. Germline V gives CDR1 SEHNR, CDR2 FQNEAQ (reference sequence). The CDR3 is CASSRDRSSEEQYF. Written as DNA, the CDR3 is TGTGCCAGCAGTCGAGACAGGTCCTCGGAGGAGCAGTACTTC.

Turning to this clone: The junction and the germline gene differ at one end; a read error may be behind it. The chain has TRBV27 and TRBJ2-4, with a possible D match to TRBD1 (5 bases). The CDR3 covers 15 residues. The germline V gene has CDR1 MNHEY and CDR2 SMNVEV (reference sequence). The CDR3 loop reads CAGSFLTQGRNIQYF. CDR3 nucleotides: TGTGCCGGCAGTTTTTTGACTCAGGGTCGGAACATTCAGTACTTC.

The CDR3 protein is CAWSWRTGSFNEKLFF. CDR3 in DNA: TGTGCCTGGAGTTGGCGGACAGGGAGTTTCAATGAAAAACTGTTTTTT. V is TRBV30 and J is TRBJ1-4; TRBD1 aligns across 8 bases. CDR3 length: 16 amino acids. The V gene end was trimmed by 2 bases and the J gene end by 5 bases; junction bases not matched to a gene: 10. Germline values: CDR1 GTSNPN, CDR2 SVGIG (reference sequence). The full variable domain, its missing parts supplied by reference TRBV30 and TRBJ1-4, is SQTIHQWPATLVQPVGSPLSLECTVEGTSNPNLYWYRQAAGRGLQLLFYSVGIGQISSEVPQNLSASRPQDRQFILSSKKLLLSDSGFYLCAWSWRTGSFNEKLFFGSGTQLSVL.

The V and J genes are TRBV4-1 and TRBJ2-7, with D possibly being TRBD2 (6 bases). This CDR3 contains 16 residues. The V and J ends lost 4 bases and 2 bases respectively, with 18 bases between them. The germline V gene has CDR1 MGHRA and CDR2 YSYEKL. CDR3 coding DNA: TGCGCCAGCAGCCCGTTTCACGGCGGGGAGACCTACGAGCAGTACTTC. It yields the protein CASSPFHGGETYEQYF.

The V gene is TRBV4-1, the J gene TRBJ2-5; TRBD1 is a possible D gene (6 bases). CDR3 length equals 15 residues. Trimming took off 5 bases at V and 0 bases at J, with 13 bases between the two ends. Germline loops: CDR1 MGHRA, CDR2 YSYEKL. This CDR3 reads CASSSVDSYQETQYF. The CDR3 coding sequence is TGCGCCAGCAGCAGCGTGGACAGTTACCAAGAGACCCAGTACTTC.

The rearrangement links TRBV4-1 to TRBJ2-2; D ambiguous. Trimming pared 2 bases from V and 6 bases from J, leaving 10 bases between. Germline CDR1 MGHRA, CDR2 YSYEKL. The CDR3 runs 14 residues. The CDR3 loop reads CASSQTMAAGELFF. The CDR3 nucleotides are TGCGCCAGCAGCCAAACGATGGCGGCCGGGGAGCTGTTTTTT.

This sequence joins TRBV5-4 and TRBJ2-6; 8 nucleotides agree with TRBD1. The CDR3 is 15 residues long. Germline V CDR1 and CDR2: SGHNT, YYREEE (reference sequence). V dropped 7 bases and J dropped 0; count of bases not matched to a gene: 3. Here the CDR3 reads CASSTGGSGANVLTF. For the CDR3, the DNA is TGTGCCAGCTCCACAGGGGGCTCTGGGGCCAACGTCCTGACTTTC.

The rearrangement uses TRBV6-6 and TRBJ1-1, with D possibly being TRBD1 (6 bases). Germline CDR1 reads MNHNY; CDR2 reads SVGAGI (reference sequence). The V end lost 5 bases, the J end lost 4 bases, and 17 bases lay between the germline ends. There are 15 residues in the CDR3. The DNA of the CDR3 is TGTGCCAGCAGTGACACAGACGGCAGGGGCACTGAAGCTTTCTTT. Amino acid sequence: CASSDTDGRGTEAFF.

This chain links TRBV2 with TRBJ2-3; 10 nucleotides agree with TRBD2. CDR1 is SNHLY and CDR2 is FYNNEI in the germline V gene. V dropped 10 bases and J dropped 6; count of bases not matched to a gene: 4. The CDR3 covers 12 residues. For the CDR3, the DNA is TGTGCCACCCTAGCGGGGGCGGATACGCAGTATTTT. Its translation: CATLAGADTQYF.

This clone has only a few counts. The chain recombines TRBV5-1 with TRBJ2-7, with TRBD1 identical over 7 bases. Looked up from germline, CDR1 is SGHRS and CDR2 is YFSETQ. Unmatched junction bases numbered 7, after V lost 2 bases and J lost 5 bases. The CDR3 has 14 amino acids. DNA for the CDR3: TGCGCCAGCAGCTTAAGACAGGGAGTCCACGAGCAGTACTTC. This codes for CASSLRQGVHEQYF.

This chain joins TRBV3-1 (or the pseudogene TRBV3-2) and TRBJ2-6; D is possibly TRBD2 (5 bases). Germline V lookup: CDR1 LGHDT, CDR2 YNNKEL (reference sequence). CDR3 length: 14 amino acids. The ends were cut back, 3 bases at V and 2 bases at J, with 5 bases in the middle. Here the CDR3 reads CASSQGAGANVLTF. CDR3 in DNA: TGTGCCAGCAGCCAGGGAGCTGGGGCCAACGTCCTGACTTTC.

The chain links TRBV29-1 to TRBJ2-2; 8 bases are shared with TRBD2. CDR3 length: 14 amino acids. CDR1 SQVTM and CDR2 ANQGSEA come from the germline V gene. Trimming at V came to 4 bases and at J to 6 bases, leaving 7 bases not matched to a gene. CDR3 amino acids: CSVGSGRVPGELFF. The CDR3 nucleotides are TGCAGCGTTGGAAGCGGGAGAGTCCCCGGGGAGCTGTTTTTT.

The CDR3 DNA is TGTGCCAGCAGTCCAAAACGGGACAGGATTGGGGAGCTGTTTTTT. Amino acids: CASSPKRDRIGELFF. The chain uses TRBV27 and TRBJ2-2, with 8 bases lining up with TRBD1. Germline CDR1 reads MNHEY; CDR2 reads SMNVEV (reference sequence). Trimming cost V 5 bases and J 8 bases; bases outside gene matches: 10. The length of the CDR3 is 15 residues.

The V gene is TRBV2, the J gene TRBJ2-1; 13 bases agree with TRBD2. CDR3 length: 17 amino acids. CDR1 is SNHLY, CDR2 FYNNEI, per germline. V was pared by 6 bases and J by 9 bases, with 14 bases of the junction left unmatched. The CDR3 here is CASSPGTSGKTPGEQFF. CDR3 sequence (DNA): TGTGCCAGCAGCCCAGGGACTAGCGGGAAAACTCCGGGTGAGCAGTTCTTC.

The chain is built from TRBV20-1 and TRBJ1-4, with D possibly being TRBD1 (5 bases). Germline V gene lookup returns CDR1 DFQATT and CDR2 SNEGSKA (reference sequence). V was pared by 2 bases and J by 12 bases, with 10 bases between. The CDR3 is 11 residues long. The chain's CDR3 is CSARLGVELFF. The CDR3 bases are TGCAGTGCTAGATTAGGGGTGGAACTGTTTTTT.

This chain uses TRBV13 with TRBJ2-1; 11 bases align to TRBD2. The CDR3 totals 14 residues. V dropped 3 bases and J dropped 10; count of bases not matched to a gene: 5. Germline V CDR1 and CDR2: PRHDT, FYEKMQ (reference sequence). Here the CDR3 DNA reads TGTGCCAGCAGCTTCGGCCTAGCGGGGGGAGAGCAGTTCTTC. Encoded protein: CASSFGLAGGEQFF.

This clone turned up a few times. The V gene is TRBV3-1 (or the pseudogene TRBV3-2), the J gene TRBJ2-1; TRBD2 matches at 8 bases. Losses at the gene ends were 6 bases for V and 4 bases for J; bases not matched to a gene: 11. This CDR3 contains 16 residues. The germline V gene has CDR1 LGHDT and CDR2 YNNKEL (reference sequence). The CDR3 DNA is TGTGCCAGCAGGTCCTCCTCCGGGGGGGTATACAATGAGCAGTTCTTC. Translated, it gives CASRSSSGGVYNEQFF.

V usage is TRBV5-6 and J usage is TRBJ2-3, with 9 bases that match TRBD2. The CDR3 length is 17 residues. Per the germline V gene, CDR1 is SGHDT and CDR2 is YYEEEE. V dropped 0 bases and J dropped 6; count of bases not matched to a gene: 11. Written as DNA, the CDR3 is TGTGCCAGCAGCTTGGCCGGGGGTAGCGGGAGAAGTGATACGCAGTATTTT. As protein: CASSLAGGSGRSDTQYF.

This rearrangement joins TRBV30 to TRBJ1-2; D possibly corresponds to TRBD1 (6 bases). Germline lookup yields CDR1 GTSNPN and CDR2 SVGIG (reference sequence). This CDR3 is built from 13 residues. The V end was cut by 3 bases, the J end by 4 bases, with 12 bases between. The CDR3 nucleotides are TGTGCCTGGAGCTCCGGGACACCCTATGGCTACACCTTC. Protein product: CAWSSGTPYGYTF.

The chain is built from TRBV5-6 and TRBJ1-5; D ambiguous. Trimming took off 5 bases at V and 4 bases at J, with 7 bases between the two ends. The CDR3 is made up of 12 amino acids. Germline loops: CDR1 SGHDT, CDR2 YYEEEE. The CDR3 reads CASSFINQPQHF. The CDR3 nucleotides read TGTGCCAGCAGTTTTATTAATCAGCCCCAGCATTTT.

J is TRBJ2-1 and V is TRBV4-1, with 7 bases aligning to TRBD1. The CDR3 covers 15 residues. Looked up from germline, CDR1 is MGHRA and CDR2 is YSYEKL. J was trimmed by 2 bases and V by 2 bases; bases with no gene match: 3. DNA for the CDR3: TGCGCCAGCAGCCAATACAGGGGACCCTACAATGAGCAGTTCTTC. Encoded protein: CASSQYRGPYNEQFF.